Listed here is a single T cell receptor beta chain. This clone's antigen is unknown. Per-base quality was not reported, and no clone a single base away is much larger than it. Each donor gave one peripheral blood draw, averaging roughly 0.11 L, which was collected into heparinised tubes. Using a panel that included CD45RO, CCR7, CD25, CD127, CD95 and CD27, naive, central memory, regulatory and stem cell-like memory CD4+ T cells were sorted on a BD FACSAria II. All sorted populations exceeded 95% purity. PBMCs were isolated right away by Lymphoprep density gradient centrifugation and were stained directly, without culture. So that batch effects would be minimized, each experiment stained and sorted samples in pairs, pairing one healthy donor with one patient. V is clipped by 3 bases and J by 5 bases, and the sequence between their germline boundaries is 12 bases long. The germline V gene sets CDR1 to MGHRA and CDR2 to YSYEKL. From the cysteine up to the phenylalanine, the CDR3 has a length of 14 residues. The only DNA kept is the CDR3, 42 bases in frame from the first base.

The data originate from a study of beta chain features in type 1 diabetes (dated by TCRdb to 2017 to 2018). Regarding the study in general: Mean age, gender distribution, total cell number and subset yield were not different between patients and healthy donors. A total of 85 million to 140 million sorted cells were examined across all samples, and the number of cells per subset was strongly correlated with RNA yield. The study compared TCRB repertoires of sorted circulating CD4+ T cell subsets between recently diagnosed type 1 diabetes patients and matched healthy donors. Naive and central memory subsets were obtained from all 30 or so donors, but regulatory and stem cell-like memory subsets were isolated from only 8 patients and roughly 8 healthy donors. Beyond this particular receptor, the publication reports: Shorter templates might have been favored by PCR, but patient and control samples were amplified and corrected together, so both groups would have been affected equally by any skew. Because small numbers of individuals were included in the HLA sub-analyses, any influence of HLA type on TCRB rearrangement was left unresolved. A moderate but significant shortening of TCRB CDR3 length was observed in type 1 diabetes patients in all four CD4+ subsets. Because cDNA was sequenced instead of genomic DNA, highly expressing activated cells could be over-represented, though the groups showed no difference in activation or CD3 levels. Naive, central memory and regulatory TCRB repertoires appeared more similar among patients than among healthy donors. Patients with type 1 diabetes made fewer insertions and deleted more nucleotides at VDJ recombination sites, implying thymic rearrangement abnormalities.

The entire isolated RNA was reverse transcribed using the High Capacity cDNA Reverse Transcription Kit, and thus expressed TCRB transcripts were sequenced. Deep immunoSEQ sequencing was performed on naive, central memory and regulatory T cell samples, with an average of around 3.5 million total reads per sample. After sorted cells were lysed in RLT buffer, RNA was extracted with DNase-treated RNeasy Micro or Mini kits, with the choice depending on cell number. To prevent cross-contamination, every cell subset was processed on its own, while patient and healthy donor samples were processed together. TCRB sequences were amplified from cDNA with the immunoSEQ multiplex PCR, producing 87-bp fragments spanning the CDR3 region. Sequencing of the amplicons was done on the Illumina HiSeq platform. The published analysis was carried out like this. Synthetic template baselines were used to correct PCR bias computationally, reads within Hamming distance 2 were collapsed, and singletons that could not be merged were discarded. Reads were aligned against IMGT so that V, D and J genes, CDR3 length and insertions or deletions at six rearrangement sites could be assigned. Within each subset, clonotype counts were normalized to sorted cell number, and only after that were true diversity and Gini coefficients computed with the tcR R package. The overlap coefficient, calculated on TCRB nucleotide sequences, was used to measure repertoire sharing. Out-of-frame TCRB sequences from naive cells were analyzed as a proxy for the pre-selection repertoire. Drawn from immuneACCESS, this table holds only the in-frame rearrangements with V and J called that TCRdb kept. Clones are partly lost; checked studies trace under half to an unresolved V gene and leave the rest unexplained. V and J calls and clone size follow that table, whereas D and trimming were derived from the DNA. The sample table lists about 260,000 clones, 68% of them with a count of one. About 0.05% of the sample belongs to the ten largest clones.

The sequenced sample was naive CD4+ T cells from blood. This sample's cell subset or site label indicates: true naive CD4+ T cells. This chain joins TRBV4-1 to TRBJ2-3; the D gene cannot be named for sure. The TCR was taken from a man under 40 in good health. The sequenced DNA: TGCGCCAGCAGCCAGTTGGATGTACGAGATACGCAGTATTTT. The encoded protein is CASSQLDVRDTQYF.